The sequence of this T cell receptor (beta chain) was determined in a study of identical twins. The sample holds many counts of this clonotype. The antigen remains undetermined. The study's findings and limits: Memory repertoires showed no such pattern, whereas abundant cord blood beta clonotypes carried fewer insertions. Twins shared beta out-of-frame sequences in excess, but this excess was weaker. Within twin pairs, the out-of-frame alpha sequences they shared showed excess low generation probability.

Template switching added a universal primer binding site, and final cDNA carried unique molecular identifiers. One entry per CDR3 protein results from TCRdb running MiXCR on the 5' RACE reads. The data show about 810,000 distinct CDR3 sequences, approximately 13% seen once. V lost 0 bases, J lost 2 bases, and 7 bases lay in between. The CDR3 loop spans 14 amino acids. Germline loops: CDR1 MGHRA, CDR2 YSYEKL. The same sample was also used in a study of yellow fever vaccine responses in identical twins.

The rearrangement joins TRBV4-1 to TRBJ1-1; D is uncertain. The TCR sequence derives from a woman aged 18 to 35 in good health. Sequencing used PBMCs. The CDR3 reads CASSQDSGNTEAFF. The CDR3 nucleotides are TGCGCCAGCAGCCAAGATAGCGGAAACACTGAAGCTTTCTTT.